Sequencing of this TCR beta chain was carried out in a study of cytomegalovirus exposure and HLA in healthy donors. Study-wide results and caveats: TRBV6-2, TRBV6-3 and some other V segments were excluded as indistinguishable. CMV serostatus alone was available as immune exposure information. Follow-up analysis seemed to connect common viral pathogens with several of the most significant clusters identified.

Note on this clone: Its target is unknown.

Those who donated were healthy bone marrow donors. This CDR3 has 16 residues. Germline V gene data show CDR1 as SGHNT and CDR2 as YYREEE (reference sequence). Germline trimming cut 1 base from V and 1 base from J; bases unmatched to any gene: 5. It was with 60 Vbeta and 13 Jbeta primers that the PCR ran. The data were produced by immunoSEQ multiplex PCR, yet TCRdb's version contains in-frame clones alone and is incomplete. The sample data list roughly 40,000 clones. The rearrangement links TRBV5-4 to TRBJ2-5; 9 bases fit TRBD2. The receptor comes from a male donor in good health and CMV-seronegative. Material for sequencing was PBMCs. CDR3 sequence reads: CASSLRRGGPQETQYF. The CDR3 nucleotides read TGTGCCAGCAGCTTGCGGCGGGGGGGCCCCCAAGAGACCCAGTACTTC.